Listed here are 20 T cell receptor beta chains from one sample, sequenced in a study of technical replicates of blood from a few donors. Produced via immunoSEQ multiplex PCR; TCRdb's table is partial and in-frame only. The sample lists roughly 70,000 clones, about 94% occurring once. The sequencing input was T cells isolated from PBMCs. The receptors stem from a human donor in good health.

The chain recombines TRBV28 with TRBJ1-2; 10 bases are a match to TRBD1. Looked up from germline, CDR1 is MDHEN and CDR2 is SYDVKM. The trim removed 6 bases at V and 2 bases at J, leaving 3 bases unmatched. The CDR3 loop spans 14 amino acids. The CDR3 region is CASRGQGVNYGYTF. The DNA of the CDR3 is TGTGCCAGCAGAGGACAGGGGGTGAACTATGGCTACACCTTC.

In nucleotides, the CDR3 is TGTGCCAGCAGCTTATGGTATCGGGGGATTGGGACAGATACGCAGTATTTT. Its translation: CASSLWYRGIGTDTQYF. The chain carries TRBV7-8 and TRBJ2-3; D may be TRBD2 (6 bases). The CDR3 has 17 residues. Germline lookup yields CDR1 SGHVS and CDR2 FQNEAQ. V shed 2 bases and J shed 3 bases, with 18 bases lying between them.

The chain joins TRBV15 to TRBJ1-2, with TRBD1 identical over 11 bases. The CDR3 runs 15 residues. Germline V CDR1 and CDR2: LNHNV, YYDKDF (reference sequence). V shed 4 bases and J 2 bases; nucleotides not matched to a gene: 3. The CDR3 nucleotides read TGTGCCACCAGCACGGGGACAGGGGGAAACTATGGCTACACCTTC. Translating gives CATSTGTGGNYGYTF. The entire variable domain, with the rest obtained from reference TRBV15 and TRBJ1-2, is as follows: DAMVIQNPRYQVTQFGKPVTLSCSQTLNHNVMYWYQQKSSQAPKLLFHYYDKDFNNEADTPDNFQSRRPNTSFCFLDIRSPGLGDTAMYLCATSTGTGGNYGYTFGSGTRLTVV.

The chain couples TRBV5-4 to TRBJ2-5; 8 bases align to TRBD2. Germline values: CDR1 SGHNT, CDR2 YYREEE (reference sequence). J was trimmed by 5 bases and V by 0 bases; bases with no gene match: 9. This CDR3 has 16 residues. As DNA, the CDR3 is TGTGCCAGCAGCTTGGAAGGGACTAGAGGGTGGGAGACCCAGTACTTC. Encoded protein: CASSLEGTRGWETQYF.

In its sample, this clone was seen once. J is TRBJ1-5 and V is TRBV4-2, with D hard to call. Trimming stripped 3 bases from V and 4 bases from J, with 4 bases between. Germline V gene lookup returns CDR1 LGHNA and CDR2 YNFKEQ. The CDR3 spans 12 residues. The CDR3 sequence is CASSQLNQPQHF. DNA of the CDR3: TGTGCCAGCAGCCAGTTAAATCAGCCCCAGCATTTT.

The chain recombines TRBV4-3 with TRBJ2-1; D is uncertain. Trimming took 0 bases from V and 3 from J, leaving 12 bases between them. The CDR3 totals 16 residues. CDR1 and CDR2 from the germline V gene are LGHNA and YSLEER. CDR3 bases: TGCGCCAGCAGCCAAGATCCCTCGCGCTACTACAATGAGCAGTTCTTC. Its protein product is CASSQDPSRYYNEQFF.

A note on this clone: Mismatch with germline at one junction end may stem from a read error. V and J are TRBV15 and TRBJ1-5; tentative D call: TRBD1 (5 bases). Germline V CDR1 and CDR2: LNHNV, YYDKDF (reference sequence). The CDR3 is made up of 13 amino acids. This CDR3 is CATSRRQNRPQHF. The CDR3 region has the DNA TGTGCCACCAGCAGAAGACAGAATCGGCCCCAGCATTTT.

This CDR3 is CAISELYEREGRNEQFF. CDR3 coding DNA: TGTGCCATCAGTGAATTGTATGAGCGGGAGGGCCGGAATGAGCAGTTCTTC. J is TRBJ2-1 and V is TRBV10-3; the match to TRBD2 covers 10 bases. Germline loops: CDR1 ENHRY, CDR2 SYGVKD. This CDR3 has 17 amino acids. V was clipped by 3 bases and J by 7 bases; unmatched bases: 12.

The CDR3 here is CASSLGQGSNQPQHF. As DNA, the CDR3 is TGCGCCAGCAGCTTGGGACAGGGGAGCAATCAGCCCCAGCATTTT. The V call is TRBV5-1, the J call TRBJ1-5, with 8 bases matching TRBD1. The CDR3 consists of 15 residues. Germline values: CDR1 SGHRS, CDR2 YFSETQ. With 0 bases clipped from V and 1 base from J, the junction kept 0 bases outside the gene matches.

The gene calls are TRBV10-3 and TRBJ2-7; 10 nucleotides match TRBD2. This CDR3 spans 14 amino acids. V gave up 4 bases and J gave up 4 bases; unmatched junction bases: 4. Germline V gene lookup returns CDR1 ENHRY and CDR2 SYGVKD. The CDR3 DNA sequence: TGTGCCATCAGTGCCGCTAGCGGGGGTTACGAGCAGTACTTC. Its protein product is CAISAASGGYEQYF.

The rearrangement uses TRBV30 and TRBJ2-2, with 12 bases lining up with TRBD2. V shed 3 bases, J shed 4 bases, and the junction held 3 bases outside the gene matches. Germline CDR1 GTSNPN, CDR2 SVGIG (reference sequence). The length of the CDR3 is 15 residues. The DNA of the CDR3 is TGTGCCTGGAGACAGACTAGCGGGAGCACCGGGGAGCTGTTTTTT. Its translation is CAWRQTSGSTGELFF. The full variable domain, in which reference TRBV30 and TRBJ2-2 provide the parts outside the CDR3, is SQTIHQWPATLVQPVGSPLSLECTVEGTSNPNLYWYRQAAGRGLQLLFYSVGIGQISSEVPQNLSASRPQDRQFILSSKKLLLSDSGFYLCAWRQTSGSTGELFFGEGSRLTVL.

The chain joins TRBV11-3 to TRBJ2-1, with D tentatively TRBD2 (6 bases). The V and J ends lost 2 bases and 12 bases respectively, with 8 bases between them. Germline-derived CDR1 and CDR2 are SGHNT and YENEEA. CDR3 size: 11 residues. The CDR3 protein is CASSLTSRQFF. The CDR3 bases are TGTGCCAGCAGCTTAACTAGCCGGCAGTTCTTC.

This chain uses TRBV7-2 with TRBJ1-1; TRBD1 aligns across 7 bases. The germline gives CDR1 SGHTA, CDR2 FQGNSA. J was trimmed by 0 bases and V by 4 bases; bases with no gene match: 5. The CDR3 is 15 amino acids. CDR3: CASSSSGTVNTEAFF. In DNA form, the CDR3 reads TGTGCCAGCAGCTCTTCCGGGACAGTGAACACTGAAGCTTTCTTT.

The gene calls are TRBV19 and TRBJ1-5; TRBD1 might be the D (6 bases). V gave up 6 bases and J gave up 7 bases, with 13 bases separating them. The CDR3 is 13 amino acids. Germline-derived CDR1 and CDR2 are LNHDA and SQIVND (reference sequence). This chain's CDR3 is CASSQGPGQPQHF. The CDR3 DNA is TGTGCCAGTAGCCAGGGGCCTGGGCAGCCCCAGCATTTT.

The V and J genes are TRBV6-6 and TRBJ2-5; D is ambiguous. Per germline, CDR1 MNHNY and CDR2 SVGAGI (reference sequence). V lost 5 bases to trimming and J lost 2 bases, with 6 bases between them. This CDR3 has 12 residues. CDR3 amino acids: CASSAQQETQYF. CDR3 nucleotides: TGTGCCAGCAGTGCGCAACAAGAGACCCAGTACTTC.

This sequence joins TRBV7-2 and TRBJ2-1; a weak D match, TRBD2 (5 bases). Germline CDR1 SGHTA, CDR2 FQGNSA. V lost 4 bases, J lost 2 bases, and 15 bases lay in between. The CDR3 is made up of 16 amino acids. For the CDR3, the DNA is TGTGCCAGCAGCTCCTCGGGCGACGGGGCCTACAATGAGCAGTTCTTC. Protein: CASSSSGDGAYNEQFF.

The rearrangement joins TRBV30 to TRBJ2-1, with 8 nucleotides matching TRBD1. J gave up 7 bases and V 1 base, and 3 bases lay outside the gene matches. This CDR3 has 13 amino acids. CDR1 is GTSNPN and CDR2 is SVGIG in the germline V gene (reference sequence). The CDR3 sequence is CAWSGQGLNEQFF. DNA for the CDR3: TGTGCCTGGAGTGGACAGGGGTTAAATGAGCAGTTCTTC.

The chain recombines TRBV7-2 with TRBJ1-1; no definite D call. Germline CDR1 reads SGHTA; CDR2 reads FQGNSA. The length of the CDR3 is 15 residues. V lost 1 base, J lost 4 bases, and 13 bases lay in between. As DNA, the CDR3 is TGTGCCAGCAGCTTAGTAGGCAGAGCGAGCACTGAAGCTTTCTTT. Translating it yields CASSLVGRASTEAFF.

The CDR3 sequence: CASSQDPHGGVGNQPQHF. As DNA, the CDR3 is TGCGCCAGCAGCCAAGATCCCCATGGTGGAGTAGGCAATCAGCCCCAGCATTTT. The rearrangement links TRBV4-3 to TRBJ1-5; D gene unclear. Germline CDR1 LGHNA, CDR2 YSLEER. The ends were cut back, 0 bases at V and 2 bases at J, with 17 bases in the middle. This CDR3 is built from 18 residues.

This clone is a singleton in its sample. The chain is built from TRBV2 and TRBJ2-2; D unclear. The germline V gene encodes CDR1 SNHLY and CDR2 FYNNEI. The CDR3 runs to 17 residues. V lost 8 bases, J lost 7 bases, and 26 bases lay in between. CDR3 in DNA: TGTGCCAGCTCGTATGAACCATGGCTAGGAAAAGGCGGGGAGCTGTTTTTT. Its translation: CASSYEPWLGKGGELFF.